One sample yielded the 9 T cell receptor beta chains listed below, sequenced in a study of Graves' ophthalmopathy and Graves' hyperthyroidism. Amplified TCR beta CDR3 regions were obtained using RNA transcripts as template. First-round RT-PCR with HTBI primers preceded a second-round multiplex PCR. TCRdb called the multiplex PCR reads again in MiXCR, with one record for every CDR3 protein. The sample gives roughly 600,000 distinct CDR3 sequences, about 35% of which show up once; about 4% is in the top ten. The sequenced sample consisted of peripheral blood or thyroid tissue (not recorded which). The receptors derive from an adult man with Graves' hyperthyroidism.

This clonotype was recorded at least ten times. J is TRBJ2-5 and V is TRBV7-9; D call uncertain. This CDR3 contains 12 residues. Per germline, CDR1 SEHNR and CDR2 FQNEAQ (reference sequence). Trimming left V 5 bases short and J 5 bases short, with 9 bases between. In DNA, the CDR3 is TGTGCCAGCAGCCCCCTCCCGGAGACCCAGTACTTC. This gives the protein CASSPLPETQYF.

This clonotype was recorded many times. The chain couples TRBV20-1 to TRBJ2-5; D may be TRBD1 (6 bases). CDR3 size: 14 residues. In germline, CDR1 is DFQATT, CDR2 SNEGSKA (reference sequence). Trimming left V 5 bases short and J 1 base short, with 14 bases between. CDR3 in amino acids: CSAGRGGFQETQYF. DNA of the CDR3: TGCAGTGCTGGCAGGGGTGGTTTCCAAGAGACCCAGTACTTC.

This clonotype was seen many times. V gene TRBV9 combines with J gene TRBJ1-1; TRBD1 matches at 8 bases. The CDR3 spans 16 residues. The germline V gene has CDR1 SGDLS and CDR2 YYNGEE. V lost 0 bases to trimming and J lost 5 bases; unmatched junction nucleotides: 9. The CDR3 region has the DNA TGTGCCAGCAGCGTAGCGGCAGGGGGCTATCGGACTGAAGCTTTCTTT. Its translation is CASSVAAGGYRTEAFF. The whole variable domain, filled in from reference TRBV9 and TRBJ1-1, reads DSGVTQTPKHLITATGQRVTLRCSPRSGDLSVYWYQQSLDQGLQFLIQYYNGEERAKGNILERFSAQQFPDLHSELNLSSLELGDSALYFCASSVAAGGYRTEAFFGQGTRLTVV.

The table lists this clonotype with many counts. The V and J genes are TRBV12-3 or TRBV12-4 and TRBJ1-5; 7 bases fit TRBD1. V lost 1 base, J lost 2 bases, and 5 bases stayed unmatched. CDR3 length: 16 amino acids. The CDR3 reads CASSLVQGRRNQPQHF. CDR3 DNA: TGTGCCAGCAGTTTAGTACAGGGGAGACGCAATCAGCCCCAGCATTTT.

The chain recombines TRBV10-3 with TRBJ1-5, with no clear D. This CDR3 has 13 amino acids. V was shortened by 11 bases and J by 6 bases, with 17 bases between the two germline ends. Germline CDR1 ENHRY, CDR2 SYGVKD. DNA for the CDR3: TGTGCCGGCAGTTTCGTCGGGGTTCAGCCCCAGCATTTT. This translates into CAGSFVGVQPQHF.

This clonotype was counted ten times or more. The V gene is TRBV5-8, the J gene TRBJ1-1; D may be TRBD1 (5 bases). The germline V gene encodes CDR1 SGHTS and CDR2 YDEGEE. The CDR3 has 14 amino acids. The V end lost 4 bases, the J end lost 0 bases, and 10 bases lay between the germline ends. This CDR3 reads CASSQTQVNTEAFF. CDR3 nucleotides: TGTGCCAGCAGCCAGACACAGGTGAACACTGAAGCTTTCTTT.

In this sample, this clonotype turned up many times. This chain connects TRBV5-5 to TRBJ2-5; TRBD1 might be the D (6 bases). Trimming left V 3 bases short and J 5 bases short, with 11 bases between. This CDR3 contains 13 residues. The V gene's germline CDR1 is SGHKS and CDR2 YYEKEE (reference sequence). The CDR3 DNA follows: TGTGCCAGCAGCTCAGGGGAAATGGAGACCCAGTACTTC. Amino acid sequence: CASSSGEMETQYF. The entire variable domain, with the rest obtained from reference TRBV5-5 and TRBJ2-5, is as follows: DAGVTQSPTHLIKTRGQQVTLRCSPISGHKSVSWYQQVLGQGPQFIFQYYEKEERGRGNFPDRFSARQFPNYSSELNVNALLLGDSALYLCASSSGEMETQYFGPGTRLLVL.

This clonotype was recorded at least ten times. The chain recombines TRBV4-1 with TRBJ2-2; tentatively, D is TRBD1 or TRBD2 (5 bases each). In germline, CDR1 is MGHRA, CDR2 YSYEKL. This CDR3 spans 16 amino acids. V lost 2 bases, J lost 2 bases, and 12 bases lay in between. CDR3 residues: CASSQPGTFNTGELFF. In DNA form, the CDR3 reads TGCGCCAGCAGCCAACCGGGGACCTTCAACACCGGGGAGCTGTTTTTT.

This clonotype appeared a single time. A read error may be the cause here, since a much bigger clone is one base away. Lacking the conserved final phenylalanine or tryptophan, this CDR3 likely reflects a read error. This chain joins TRBV5-1 and TRBJ2-5; possible D gene TRBD1, 5 bases. Trimming shortened V by 3 bases and J by 5 bases, and 11 bases separated the two germline ends. Per germline, CDR1 SGHRS and CDR2 YFSETQ. The CDR3 length is 13 residues. CDR3 in DNA: TGCGCCAGCAGCTGGACAATCCGGGAGACCCAGTACTCC. This gives the protein CASSWTIRETQYS.